This TCR beta chain was captured in a study of blood T cell repertoires in COVID-19. About the research overall: Acute-phase and convalescent COVID-19 samples originated in the United States, Italy and Spain. Sources were T cells, B-cell-depleted T cells, or PBMCs; the material itself was cDNA or gDNA.

In the original processing: The assay estimated nucleated cells by amplifying reference gene primers. The repertoire was sequenced with immunoSEQ multiplex PCR; TCRdb's copy has only in-frame clones and lacks some. V and J calls and clone size are as listed in that table; D and trimming were resolved from the DNA. The sample includes 100,000 to 130,000 clones, roughly four fifths of them seen just once. The CDR3 loop spans 17 amino acids. Germline CDR1 reads MDHEN; CDR2 reads SYDVKM. With V trimmed by 5 bases and J by 0 bases, 6 bases remained unmatched. The gene calls are TRBV28 and TRBJ2-6; 8 positions agree with TRBD1. Material for sequencing was peripheral blood. This receptor was taken from a woman in her 70s with acute or convalescent COVID-19. The DNA for the CDR3 is TGTGCCAGCAGTCAGACAGGGGCGAGCTCTGGGGCCAACGTCCTGACTTTC. Its translation: CASSQTGASSGANVLTF.